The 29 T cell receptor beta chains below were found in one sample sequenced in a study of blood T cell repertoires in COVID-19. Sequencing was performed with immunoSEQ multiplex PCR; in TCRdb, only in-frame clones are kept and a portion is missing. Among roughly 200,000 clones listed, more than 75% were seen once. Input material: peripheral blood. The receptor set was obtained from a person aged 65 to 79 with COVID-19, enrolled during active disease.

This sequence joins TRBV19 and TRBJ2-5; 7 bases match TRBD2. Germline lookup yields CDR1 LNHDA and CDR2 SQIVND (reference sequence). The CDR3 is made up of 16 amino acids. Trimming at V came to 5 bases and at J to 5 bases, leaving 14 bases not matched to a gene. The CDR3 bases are TGTGCCAGTAGTCCGGGGGGTCGGGGTTCCAGGGAGACCCAGTACTTC. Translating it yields CASSPGGRGSRETQYF.

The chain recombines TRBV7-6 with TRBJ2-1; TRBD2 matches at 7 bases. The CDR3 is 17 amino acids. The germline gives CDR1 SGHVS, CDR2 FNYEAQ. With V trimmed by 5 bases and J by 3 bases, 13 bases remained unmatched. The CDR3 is CASSDPLAGQVYNEQFF. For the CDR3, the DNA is TGTGCCAGCAGCGACCCCTTAGCGGGCCAGGTCTACAATGAGCAGTTCTTC.

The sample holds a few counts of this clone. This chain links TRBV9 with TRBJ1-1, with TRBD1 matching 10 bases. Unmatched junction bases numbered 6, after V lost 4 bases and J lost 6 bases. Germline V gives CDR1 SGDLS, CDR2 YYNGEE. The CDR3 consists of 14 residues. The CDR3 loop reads CASSPPGQGAEAFF. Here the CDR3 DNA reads TGTGCCAGCAGCCCGCCAGGACAGGGGGCTGAAGCTTTCTTT.

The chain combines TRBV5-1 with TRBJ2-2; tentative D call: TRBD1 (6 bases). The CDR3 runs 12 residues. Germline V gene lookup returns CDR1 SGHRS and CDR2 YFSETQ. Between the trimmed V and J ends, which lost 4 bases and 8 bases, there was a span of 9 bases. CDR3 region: CASSPGTGELFF. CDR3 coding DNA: TGCGCCAGCAGCCCTGGGACAGGGGAGCTGTTTTTT.

Written as DNA, the CDR3 is TGTGCCAGCAGCTTTTCGGACAGGGTTCAGCCCCAGCATTTT. Translated, it gives CASSFSDRVQPQHF. The rearrangement uses TRBV7-8 and TRBJ1-5; 8 bases fit TRBD1. Trimming removed 3 bases from V and 6 bases from J; junction bases left unmatched: 4. This CDR3 comprises 14 residues. Germline values: CDR1 SGHVS, CDR2 FQNEAQ.

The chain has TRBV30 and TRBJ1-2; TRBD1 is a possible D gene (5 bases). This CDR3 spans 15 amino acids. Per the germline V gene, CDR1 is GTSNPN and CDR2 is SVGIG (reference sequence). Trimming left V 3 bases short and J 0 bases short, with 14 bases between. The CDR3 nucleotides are TGTGCCTGGAGAGGTAGAACAGGACCTAACTATGGCTACACCTTC. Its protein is CAWRGRTGPNYGYTF.

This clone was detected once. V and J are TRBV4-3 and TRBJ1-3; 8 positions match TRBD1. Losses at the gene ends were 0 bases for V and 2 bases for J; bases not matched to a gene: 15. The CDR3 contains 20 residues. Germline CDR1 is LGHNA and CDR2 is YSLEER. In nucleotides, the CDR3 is TGCGCCAGCAGCCAAGATCTAAGACAGGGGCCCTCCTCGGCTGGAAACACCATATATTTT. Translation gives CASSQDLRQGPSSAGNTIYF.

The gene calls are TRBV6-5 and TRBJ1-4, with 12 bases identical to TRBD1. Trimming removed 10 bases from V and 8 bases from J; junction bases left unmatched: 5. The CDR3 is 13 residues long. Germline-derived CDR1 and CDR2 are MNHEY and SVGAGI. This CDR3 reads CATSGTGGEKLFF. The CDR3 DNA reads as TGTGCCACTTCCGGGACAGGGGGCGAAAAACTGTTTTTT.

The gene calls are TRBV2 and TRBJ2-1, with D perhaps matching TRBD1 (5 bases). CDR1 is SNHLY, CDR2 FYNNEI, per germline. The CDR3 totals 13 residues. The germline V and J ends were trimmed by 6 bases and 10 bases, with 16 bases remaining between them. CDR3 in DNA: TGTGCCAGCAGCGAGGCCCGGGCAGGGGAGCAGTTCTTC. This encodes CASSEARAGEQFF.

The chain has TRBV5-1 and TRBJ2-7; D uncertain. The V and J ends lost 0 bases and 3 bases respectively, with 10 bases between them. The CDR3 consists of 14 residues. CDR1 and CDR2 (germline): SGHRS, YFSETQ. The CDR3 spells CASSLGSGGYEQYF. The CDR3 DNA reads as TGCGCCAGCAGCTTGGGATCAGGTGGCTACGAGCAGTACTTC.

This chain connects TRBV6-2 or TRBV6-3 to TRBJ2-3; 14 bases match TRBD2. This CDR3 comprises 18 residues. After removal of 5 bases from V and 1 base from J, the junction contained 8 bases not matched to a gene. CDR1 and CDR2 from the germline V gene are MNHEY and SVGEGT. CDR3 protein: CASSDRSGLAGGTDTQYF. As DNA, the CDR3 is TGTGCCAGCAGTGACAGGTCGGGACTAGCGGGGGGCACAGATACGCAGTATTTT.

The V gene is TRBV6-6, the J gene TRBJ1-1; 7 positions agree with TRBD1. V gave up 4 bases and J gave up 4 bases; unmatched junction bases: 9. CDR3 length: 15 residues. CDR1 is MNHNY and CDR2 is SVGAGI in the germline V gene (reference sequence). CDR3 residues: CASSSPKTGITEAFF. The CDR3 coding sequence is TGTGCCAGCAGTTCCCCCAAGACAGGGATCACTGAAGCTTTCTTT.

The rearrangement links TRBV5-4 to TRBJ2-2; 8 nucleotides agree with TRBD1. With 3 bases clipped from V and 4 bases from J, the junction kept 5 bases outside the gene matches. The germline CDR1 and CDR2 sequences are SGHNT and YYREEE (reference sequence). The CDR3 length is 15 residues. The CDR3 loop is CASSSRTGRTGELFF. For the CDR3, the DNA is TGTGCCAGCAGCTCACGGACAGGGCGCACCGGGGAGCTGTTTTTT.

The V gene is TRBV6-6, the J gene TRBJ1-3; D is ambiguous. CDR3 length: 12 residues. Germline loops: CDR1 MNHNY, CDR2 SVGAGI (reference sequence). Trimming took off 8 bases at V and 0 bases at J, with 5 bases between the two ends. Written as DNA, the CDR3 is TGTGCCAGCGGCAGCTCTGGAAACACCATATATTTT. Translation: CASGSSGNTIYF.

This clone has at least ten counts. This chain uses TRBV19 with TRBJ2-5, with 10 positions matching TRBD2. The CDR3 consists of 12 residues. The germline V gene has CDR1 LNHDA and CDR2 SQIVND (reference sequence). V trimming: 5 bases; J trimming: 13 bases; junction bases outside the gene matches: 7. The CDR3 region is CASSASGGVVYF. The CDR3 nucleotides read TGTGCCAGTAGTGCTAGCGGGGGCGTAGTGTACTTC.

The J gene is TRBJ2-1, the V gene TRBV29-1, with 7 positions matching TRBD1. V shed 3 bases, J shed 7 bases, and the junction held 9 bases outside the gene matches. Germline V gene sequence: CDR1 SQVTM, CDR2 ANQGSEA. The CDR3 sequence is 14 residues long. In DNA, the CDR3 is TGCAGCGTTGACTTCTTAGCCAGGGGGAATGAGCAGTTCTTC. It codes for CSVDFLARGNEQFF.

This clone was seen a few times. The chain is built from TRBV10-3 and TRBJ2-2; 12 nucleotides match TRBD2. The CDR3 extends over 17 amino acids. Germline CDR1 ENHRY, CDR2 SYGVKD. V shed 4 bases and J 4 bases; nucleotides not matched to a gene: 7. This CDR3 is CAISVRLAGDLTGELFF. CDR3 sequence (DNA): TGTGCCATCAGTGTCCGACTAGCGGGAGACCTCACCGGGGAGCTGTTTTTT.

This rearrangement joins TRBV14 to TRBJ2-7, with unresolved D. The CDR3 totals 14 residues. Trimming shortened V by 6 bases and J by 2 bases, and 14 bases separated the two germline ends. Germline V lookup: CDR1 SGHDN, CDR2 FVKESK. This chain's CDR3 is CASRKSGGPYEQYF. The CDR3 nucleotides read TGTGCCAGCAGAAAAAGTGGCGGCCCCTACGAGCAGTACTTC. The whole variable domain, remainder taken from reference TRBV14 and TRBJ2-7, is EAGVTQFPSHSVIEKGQTVTLRCDPISGHDNLYWYRRVMGKEIKFLLHFVKESKQDESGMPNNRFLAERTGGTYSTLKVQPAELEDSGVYFCASRKSGGPYEQYFGPGTRLTVT.

The CDR3 spells CASSHSGQGVRSGYTF. The CDR3 bases are TGTGCCAGCAGCCACTCCGGACAGGGGGTAAGGAGTGGCTACACCTTC. The rearrangement joins TRBV14 to TRBJ1-2; 10 bases align to TRBD1. Trimming took 3 bases from V and 7 from J; bases not matched to a gene: 11. The CDR3 covers 16 residues. CDR1 SGHDN and CDR2 FVKESK come from the germline V gene.

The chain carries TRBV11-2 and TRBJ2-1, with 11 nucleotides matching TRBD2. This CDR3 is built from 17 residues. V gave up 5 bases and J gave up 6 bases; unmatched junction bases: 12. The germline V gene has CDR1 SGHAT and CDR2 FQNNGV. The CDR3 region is CASSPQLLAGGFNEQFF. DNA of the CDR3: TGTGCCAGCAGCCCTCAGCTCCTAGCGGGAGGTTTCAATGAGCAGTTCTTC.

Here the CDR3 DNA reads TGTGCCAGCAGCCAAGCGGGACAGACTTTTGGCTACACCTTC. Translation gives CASSQAGQTFGYTF. The V and J genes are TRBV3-1 (or the pseudogene TRBV3-2) and TRBJ1-2; 7 bases map to TRBD1. There are 14 residues in the CDR3. J lost 7 bases, V lost 1 base, and 6 bases had no gene match. Germline CDR1 is LGHDT and CDR2 is YNNKEL (reference sequence).

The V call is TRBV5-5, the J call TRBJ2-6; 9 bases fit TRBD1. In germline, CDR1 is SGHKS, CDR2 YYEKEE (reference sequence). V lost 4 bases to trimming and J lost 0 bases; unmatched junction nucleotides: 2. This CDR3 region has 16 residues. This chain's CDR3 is CASSVDRGSGANVLTF. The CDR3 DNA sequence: TGTGCCAGCAGCGTGGACAGGGGCTCTGGGGCCAACGTCCTGACTTTC.

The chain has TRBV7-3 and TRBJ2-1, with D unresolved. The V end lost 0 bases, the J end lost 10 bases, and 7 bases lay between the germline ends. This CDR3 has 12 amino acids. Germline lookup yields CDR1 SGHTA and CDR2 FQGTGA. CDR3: CASSLTGGEQFF. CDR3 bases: TGTGCCAGCAGCTTAACAGGCGGAGAGCAGTTCTTC. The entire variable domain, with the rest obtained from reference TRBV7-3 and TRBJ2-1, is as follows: GAGVSQTPSNKVTEKGKYVELRCDPISGHTALYWYRQSLGQGPEFLIYFQGTGAADDSGLPNDRFFAVRPEGSVSTLKIQRTERGDSAVYLCASSLTGGEQFFGPGTRLTVL.

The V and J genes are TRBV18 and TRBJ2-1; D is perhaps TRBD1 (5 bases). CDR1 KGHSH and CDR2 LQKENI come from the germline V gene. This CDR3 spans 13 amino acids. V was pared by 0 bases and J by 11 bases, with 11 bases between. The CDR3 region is CASSPPGAGKQFF. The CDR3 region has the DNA TGTGCCAGCTCACCACCGGGCGCAGGGAAGCAGTTCTTC.

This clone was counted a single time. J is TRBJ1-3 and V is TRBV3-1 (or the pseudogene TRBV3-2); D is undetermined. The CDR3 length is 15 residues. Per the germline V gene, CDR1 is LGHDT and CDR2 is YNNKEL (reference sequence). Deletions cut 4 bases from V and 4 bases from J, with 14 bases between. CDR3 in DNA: TGTGCCAGCAGCCGTCAGGCGGGGTCGGGAAACACCATATATTTT. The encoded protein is CASSRQAGSGNTIYF.

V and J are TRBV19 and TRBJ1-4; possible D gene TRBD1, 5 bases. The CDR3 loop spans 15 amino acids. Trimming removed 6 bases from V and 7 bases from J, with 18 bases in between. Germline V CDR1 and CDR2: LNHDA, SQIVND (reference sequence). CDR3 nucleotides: TGTGCCAGTAGGATGACGGAGGGGCTGGGTGAAAAACTGTTTTTT. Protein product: CASRMTEGLGEKLFF.

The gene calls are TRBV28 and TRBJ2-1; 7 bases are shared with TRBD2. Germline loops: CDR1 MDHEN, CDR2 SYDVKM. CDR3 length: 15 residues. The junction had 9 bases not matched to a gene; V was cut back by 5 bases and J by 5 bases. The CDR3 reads CASSPTGTNHNEQFF. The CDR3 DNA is TGTGCCAGCAGTCCAACCGGGACTAACCACAATGAGCAGTTCTTC.

CDR3 bases: TGTGCCAGCAGCCCCGTCGATGCGGGGAACGGGGCTGAAGCTTTCTTT. Its translation is CASSPVDAGNGAEAFF. The rearrangement uses TRBV7-2 and TRBJ1-1, with D hard to call. CDR3 length: 16 residues. CDR1 SGHTA and CDR2 FQGNSA come from the germline V gene. V was pared by 5 bases and J by 6 bases, with 22 bases between.

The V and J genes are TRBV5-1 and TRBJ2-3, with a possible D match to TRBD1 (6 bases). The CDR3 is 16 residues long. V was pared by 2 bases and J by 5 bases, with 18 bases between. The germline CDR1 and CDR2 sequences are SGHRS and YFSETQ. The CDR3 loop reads CASSFSTSGVRDTQYF. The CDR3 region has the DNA TGCGCCAGCAGCTTTTCAACATCAGGGGTTAGAGATACGCAGTATTTT.